This T cell receptor beta chain was observed in a study of human T cells and chemical hapten exposure. Overall study context: Chiefly women, the patients showed alopecia areata, totalis or universalis.

About this clonotype itself: Its target is not known.

Time point of the sample: patch test 1, 2 weeks after DPC sensitization. Treatment defined: therapeutic diphenylcyclopropenone sensitization with weekly scalp DPC. In every case, blood was obtained before the patch test was applied. Findings and caveats of the study: Significantly more large CDR3 similarity clusters were formed by expanded TCRs than by controls. The number of TCRs above 1 in 1000 frequency did not change after DPC sensitization.

TCRdb recomputed calls from the RACE reads with MiXCR, one row per CDR3 protein. The table includes more than 95,000 distinct CDR3 sequences, 12% detected once. Germline V gene lookup returns CDR1 LGHNA and CDR2 YNFKEQ. V was trimmed by 0 bases and J by 2 bases, leaving 13 bases between them. The CDR3 consists of 16 residues. The sequence derives from a woman aged 50 to 60 with alopecia areata. Some clones in this sample may be carry-over from other donors' samples. The genes are TRBV4-2 and TRBJ2-5; tentative D call: TRBD2 (6 bases). The sequencing here drew on whole blood, taken in connection with sensitization to the hapten diphenylcyclopropenone (DPC). The CDR3 loop reads CASSQERLERQETQYF. CDR3 in DNA: TGTGCCAGCAGCCAAGAAAGACTAGAGAGGCAAGAGACCCAGTACTTC.